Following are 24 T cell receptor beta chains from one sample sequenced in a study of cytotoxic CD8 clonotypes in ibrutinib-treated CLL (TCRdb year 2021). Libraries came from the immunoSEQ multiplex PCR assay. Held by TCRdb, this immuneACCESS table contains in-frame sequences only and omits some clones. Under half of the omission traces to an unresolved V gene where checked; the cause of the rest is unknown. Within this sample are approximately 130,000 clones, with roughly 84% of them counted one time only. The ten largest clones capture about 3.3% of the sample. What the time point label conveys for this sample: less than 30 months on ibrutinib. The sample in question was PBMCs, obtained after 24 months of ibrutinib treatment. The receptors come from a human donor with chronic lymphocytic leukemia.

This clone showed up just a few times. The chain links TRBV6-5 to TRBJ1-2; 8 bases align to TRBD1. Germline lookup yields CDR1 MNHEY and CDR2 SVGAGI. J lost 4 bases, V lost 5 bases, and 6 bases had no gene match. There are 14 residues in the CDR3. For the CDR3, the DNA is TGTGCCAGCAGTGGCCGACAGGGGAGCTATGGCTACACCTTC. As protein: CASSGRQGSYGYTF.

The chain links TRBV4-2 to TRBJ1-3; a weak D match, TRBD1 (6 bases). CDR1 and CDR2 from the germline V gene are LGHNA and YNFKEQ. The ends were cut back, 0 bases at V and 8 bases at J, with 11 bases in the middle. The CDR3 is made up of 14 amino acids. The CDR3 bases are TGTGCCAGCAGCCAAGAACAGGGAGTGGACACCATATATTTT. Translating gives CASSQEQGVDTIYF.

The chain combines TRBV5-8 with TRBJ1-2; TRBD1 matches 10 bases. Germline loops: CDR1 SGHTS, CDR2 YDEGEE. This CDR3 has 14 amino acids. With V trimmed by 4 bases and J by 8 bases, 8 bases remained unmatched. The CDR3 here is CASSQGQGLQGYTF. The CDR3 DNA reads TGTGCCAGCAGCCAGGGACAGGGGCTTCAGGGCTACACCTTC.

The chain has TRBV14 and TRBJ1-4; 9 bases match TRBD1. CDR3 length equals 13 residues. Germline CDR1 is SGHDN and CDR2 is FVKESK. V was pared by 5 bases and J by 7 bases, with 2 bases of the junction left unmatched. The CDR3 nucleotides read TGTGCCAGCAGCAGGACAGGGGTTGAAAAACTGTTTTTT. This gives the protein CASSRTGVEKLFF.

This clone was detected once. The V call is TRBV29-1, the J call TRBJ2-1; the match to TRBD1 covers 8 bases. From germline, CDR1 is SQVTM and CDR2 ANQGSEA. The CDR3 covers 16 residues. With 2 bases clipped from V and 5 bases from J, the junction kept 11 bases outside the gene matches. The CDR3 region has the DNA TGCAGCGTTGAAATTGGGACAGGCCACTACAACAATGAGCAGTTCTTC. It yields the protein CSVEIGTGHYNNEQFF.

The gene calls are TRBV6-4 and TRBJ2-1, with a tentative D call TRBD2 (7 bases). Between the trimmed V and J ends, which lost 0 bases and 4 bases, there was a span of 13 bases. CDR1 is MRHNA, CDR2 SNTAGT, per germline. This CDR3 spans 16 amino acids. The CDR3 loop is CASSDSRGGGYNEQFF. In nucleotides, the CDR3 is TGTGCCAGCAGTGACTCTCGAGGGGGGGGTTACAATGAGCAGTTCTTC.

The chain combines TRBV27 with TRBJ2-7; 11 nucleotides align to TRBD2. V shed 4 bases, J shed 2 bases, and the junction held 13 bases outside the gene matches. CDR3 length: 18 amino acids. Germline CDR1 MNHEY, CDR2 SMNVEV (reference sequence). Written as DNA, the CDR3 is TGTGCCAGCAGTTCCGCAGGAATCGCTAGCGGGGGGCCCTACGAGCAGTACTTC. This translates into CASSSAGIASGGPYEQYF.

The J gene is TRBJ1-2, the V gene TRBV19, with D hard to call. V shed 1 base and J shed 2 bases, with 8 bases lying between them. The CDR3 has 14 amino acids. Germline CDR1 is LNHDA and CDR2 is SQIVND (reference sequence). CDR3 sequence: CASSIGSRNYGYTF. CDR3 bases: TGTGCCAGTAGTATAGGGAGCAGAAACTATGGCTACACCTTC.

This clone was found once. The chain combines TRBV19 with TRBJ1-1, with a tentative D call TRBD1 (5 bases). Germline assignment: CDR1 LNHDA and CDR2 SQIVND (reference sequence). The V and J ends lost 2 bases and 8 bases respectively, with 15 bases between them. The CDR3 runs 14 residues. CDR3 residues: CASSIIRGGSEAFF. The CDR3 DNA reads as TGTGCCAGTAGTATAATTAGGGGAGGGTCCGAAGCTTTCTTT.

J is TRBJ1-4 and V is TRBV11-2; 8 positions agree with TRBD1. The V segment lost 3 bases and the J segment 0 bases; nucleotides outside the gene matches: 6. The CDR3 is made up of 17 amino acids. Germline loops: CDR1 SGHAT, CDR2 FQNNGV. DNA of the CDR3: TGTGCCAGCAGCTTCAGGACAGGGACTTCAACTAATGAAAAACTGTTTTTT. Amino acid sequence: CASSFRTGTSTNEKLFF.

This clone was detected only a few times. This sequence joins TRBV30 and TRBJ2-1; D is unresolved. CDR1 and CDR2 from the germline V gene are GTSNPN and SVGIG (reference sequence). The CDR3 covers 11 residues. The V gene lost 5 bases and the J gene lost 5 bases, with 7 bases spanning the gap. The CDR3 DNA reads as TGTGCCTGGGGTCGAAACAATGAGCAGTTCTTC. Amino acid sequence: CAWGRNNEQFF.

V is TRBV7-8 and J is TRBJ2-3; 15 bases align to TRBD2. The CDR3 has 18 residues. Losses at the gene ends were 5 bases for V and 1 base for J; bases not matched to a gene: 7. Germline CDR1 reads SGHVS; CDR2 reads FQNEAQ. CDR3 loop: CASSPGLAGGTGTDTQYF. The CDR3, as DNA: TGTGCCAGCAGCCCGGGACTAGCGGGGGGCACCGGCACAGATACGCAGTATTTT. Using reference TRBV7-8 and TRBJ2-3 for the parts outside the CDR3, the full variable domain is GAGVSQSPRYKVAKRGQDVALRCDPISGHVSLFWYQQALGQGPEFLTYFQNEAQLDKSGLPSDRFFAERPEGSVSTLKIQRTQQEDSAVYLCASSPGLAGGTGTDTQYFGPGTRLTVL.

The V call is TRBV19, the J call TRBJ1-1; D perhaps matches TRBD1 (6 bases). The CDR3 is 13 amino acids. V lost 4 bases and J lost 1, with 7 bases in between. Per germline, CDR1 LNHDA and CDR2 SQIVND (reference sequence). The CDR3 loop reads CASSKDRNTEAFF. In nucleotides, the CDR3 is TGTGCCAGTAGTAAGGACAGGAACACTGAAGCTTTCTTT.

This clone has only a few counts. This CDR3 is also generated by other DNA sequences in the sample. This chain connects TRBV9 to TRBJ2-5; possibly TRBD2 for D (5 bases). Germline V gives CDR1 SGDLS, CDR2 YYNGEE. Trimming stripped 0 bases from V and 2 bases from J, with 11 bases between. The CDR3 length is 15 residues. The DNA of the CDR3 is TGTGCCAGCAGCGTAGCTCGGGGTCCTCAAGAGACCCAGTACTTC. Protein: CASSVARGPQETQYF.

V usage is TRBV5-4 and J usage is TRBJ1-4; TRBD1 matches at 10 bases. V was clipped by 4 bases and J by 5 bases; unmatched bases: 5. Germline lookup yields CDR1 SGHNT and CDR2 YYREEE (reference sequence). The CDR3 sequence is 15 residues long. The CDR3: CASSPGQGTNEKLFF. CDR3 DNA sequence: TGTGCCAGCAGCCCGGGACAGGGGACGAATGAAAAACTGTTTTTT.

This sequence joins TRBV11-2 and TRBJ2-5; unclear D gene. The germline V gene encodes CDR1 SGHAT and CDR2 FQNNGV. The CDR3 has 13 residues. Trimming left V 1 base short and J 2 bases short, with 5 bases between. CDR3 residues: CASSLVGQETQYF. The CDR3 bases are TGTGCCAGCAGCTTAGTAGGGCAAGAGACCCAGTACTTC.

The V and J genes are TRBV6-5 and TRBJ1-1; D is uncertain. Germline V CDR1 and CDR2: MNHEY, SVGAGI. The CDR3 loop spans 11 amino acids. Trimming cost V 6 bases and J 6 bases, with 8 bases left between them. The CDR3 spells CASSRGAEAFF. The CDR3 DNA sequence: TGTGCCAGCAGCCGCGGTGCTGAAGCTTTCTTT.

As DNA, the CDR3 is TGTGCCAGTAGTACCAACAGGGCCCTAGGGGCCCAGCATTTT. This sequence encodes CASSTNRALGAQHF. V and J are TRBV19 and TRBJ1-5; D possibly corresponds to TRBD1 (6 bases). The V gene lost 4 bases and the J gene lost 11 bases, with 18 bases spanning the gap. CDR1 and CDR2 from the germline V gene are LNHDA and SQIVND (reference sequence). The CDR3 sequence is 14 residues long.

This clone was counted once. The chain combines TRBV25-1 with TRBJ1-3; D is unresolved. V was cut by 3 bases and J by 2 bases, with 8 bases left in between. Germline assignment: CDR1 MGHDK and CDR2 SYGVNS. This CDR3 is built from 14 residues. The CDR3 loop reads CASSDRGPGNTIYF. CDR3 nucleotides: TGTGCCAGCAGTGATCGGGGTCCTGGAAACACCATATATTTT.

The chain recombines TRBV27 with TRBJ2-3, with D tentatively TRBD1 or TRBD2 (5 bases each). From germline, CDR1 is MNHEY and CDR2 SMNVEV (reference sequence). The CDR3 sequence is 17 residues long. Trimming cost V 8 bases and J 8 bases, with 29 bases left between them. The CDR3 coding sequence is TGTGCCAGCCGGCCCCCAGGGTCGGGGTTGGACTTCGGTACGCAGTATTTT. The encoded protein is CASRPPGSGLDFGTQYF.

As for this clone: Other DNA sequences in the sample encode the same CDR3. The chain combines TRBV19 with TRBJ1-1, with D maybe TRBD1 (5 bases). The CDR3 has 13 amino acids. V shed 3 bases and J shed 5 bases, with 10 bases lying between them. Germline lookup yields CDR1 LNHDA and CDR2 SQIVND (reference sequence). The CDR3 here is CASSIRGVTEAFF. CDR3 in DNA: TGTGCCAGTAGTATTCGGGGGGTAACTGAAGCTTTCTTT.

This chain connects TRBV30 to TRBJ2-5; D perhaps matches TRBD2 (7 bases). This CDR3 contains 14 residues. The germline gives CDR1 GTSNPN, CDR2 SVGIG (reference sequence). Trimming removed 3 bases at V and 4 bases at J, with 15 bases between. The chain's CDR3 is CAWSPGGAGETQYF. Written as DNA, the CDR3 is TGTGCCTGGAGCCCGGGGGGCGCCGGAGAGACCCAGTACTTC.

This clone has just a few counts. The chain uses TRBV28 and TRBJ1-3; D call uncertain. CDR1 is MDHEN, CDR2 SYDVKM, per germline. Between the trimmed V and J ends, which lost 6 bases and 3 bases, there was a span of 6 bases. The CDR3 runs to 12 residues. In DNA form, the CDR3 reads TGTGCCAGCAGCATATTTGGAAACACCATATATTTT. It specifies CASSIFGNTIYF.

CDR3 coding DNA: TGTGCCAGCAGTACAAGGTACTCCTACGAGCAGTACTTC. It is translated as CASSTRYSYEQYF. J is TRBJ2-7 and V is TRBV27; D unresolved. CDR1 and CDR2 from the germline V gene are MNHEY and SMNVEV (reference sequence). Deletions cut 5 bases from V and 0 bases from J, with 8 bases between. The CDR3 is 13 residues long.